The sequence of this T cell receptor beta chain was determined in a study of neoadjuvant anti-PD-1 for oral cavity cancer. This clone has only a few counts. The antigen is undetermined. The time point is: after neoadjuvant nivolumab, at surgical resection. Sequencing was performed with immunoSEQ multiplex PCR; in TCRdb, only in-frame clones are kept and a portion is missing. The data contain more than 13,000 clones, 60% to 85% of them singletons. Germline V lookup: CDR1 SGHRS, CDR2 YFSETQ. The CDR3 has 14 residues. The J segment lost 8 bases and the V segment lost 7 bases, leaving 10 bases of the junction unmatched. The study's findings and limits: Treg/Th17 ratio rose with pretreatment blood and fell with post-treatment tumor TCRbeta clonality.

This clonotype originated in a person between 40 and 79 years old with oral cavity squamous cell carcinoma. The rearrangement joins TRBV5-1 to TRBJ2-2; TRBD2 aligns across 8 bases. Specimen: PBMCs, collected after nivolumab (anti-PD-1) treatment. CDR3 sequence reads: CASQLAEGMGELFF. As DNA, the CDR3 is TGCGCCAGCCAACTAGCGGAGGGTATGGGGGAGCTGTTTTTT.